This T cell receptor beta chain was captured in a study of cytomegalovirus exposure and HLA in healthy donors. Notes on the study in general: In a later analysis, specific HLA alleles were associated with around 17,000 TCR beta sequences at a 0.05 false discovery rate. By HLA locus, TCR association rates varied in a later analysis, with DRB1 showing the most and HLA-C the fewest. Sequence variants that were highly shared formed a cluster that was likely a sequencing artifact. Association of a missense DCLRE1C variant with TCR beta V- and J-gene trimming was reported in a later analysis.

The V gene end was trimmed by 5 bases and the J gene end by 9 bases; junction bases not matched to a gene: 10. The germline V gene encodes CDR1 SQVTM and CDR2 ANQGSEA. This CDR3 contains 13 residues. The PCR contained 60 Vbeta and 13 Jbeta primers. Generated by immunoSEQ multiplex PCR, the TCRdb table keeps only in-frame clones and is missing some. The data contain under 150,000 clones, around 78% of them singletons. Of note for this clone: The antigen remains unidentified.

The sequenced material came from PBMCs. The sequence was collected from a woman under 30 in good health and CMV-seronegative. The chain links TRBV29-1 to TRBJ2-1; 7 bases are a match to TRBD2. CDR3 nucleotide sequence: TGCAGCGTTACGGAGGGGACTATCGGTGAGCAGTTCTTC. Translation: CSVTEGTIGEQFF.